These 25 T cell receptor beta chains originate from one sample sequenced in a study of shared clonotypes between healthy human individuals. Produced via immunoSEQ multiplex PCR; TCRdb's table is partial and in-frame only. The sample holds about 1.5 million clones, approximately 96% seen once. The sample consisted of naive CD4+ T cells sorted from blood. The subset was: CD45RA+ positively selected. All receptors come from a man aged 30-40 years in good health.

The rearrangement links TRBV7-2 to TRBJ2-7; maybe TRBD2 (5 bases). Germline values: CDR1 SGHTA, CDR2 FQGNSA. The CDR3 loop spans 16 amino acids. V lost 0 bases and J 6 bases, leaving 18 bases between the germline ends. The CDR3 loop reads CASSLAQLRERREQYF. CDR3 in DNA: TGTGCCAGCAGCTTAGCGCAGTTGCGCGAGCGGCGCGAGCAGTACTTC. Filled out from reference TRBV7-2 and TRBJ2-7, the complete variable domain reads GAGVSQSPSNKVTEKGKDVELRCDPISGHTALYWYRQSLGQGLEFLIYFQGNSAPDKSGLPSDRFSAERTGGSVSTLTIQRTQQEDSAVYLCASSLAQLRERREQYFGPGTRLTVT.

The V and J genes are TRBV4-1 and TRBJ2-7; D is undetermined. CDR3 length equals 13 residues. The V end was cut by 7 bases, the J end by 1 base, with 11 bases between. In germline, CDR1 is MGHRA, CDR2 YSYEKL. The CDR3 is CASKPIGSYEQYF. CDR3 coding DNA: TGCGCCAGCAAGCCCATAGGATCCTACGAGCAGTACTTC.

The V call is TRBV15, the J call TRBJ2-7; TRBD1 aligns across 7 bases. Germline CDR1 LNHNV, CDR2 YYDKDF (reference sequence). This CDR3 contains 15 residues. V lost 2 bases, J lost 0 bases, and 4 bases stayed unmatched. The CDR3: CATSRRQGLSYEQYF. The CDR3 DNA is TGTGCCACCAGCAGACGACAGGGCCTCTCCTACGAGCAGTACTTC.

The chain combines TRBV4-3 with TRBJ2-7, with a possible D match to TRBD2 (5 bases). The CDR3 extends over 14 amino acids. CDR1 is LGHNA and CDR2 is YSLEER in the germline V gene. Deletions cut 3 bases from V and 5 bases from J, with 14 bases between. The CDR3 region has the DNA TGCGCCAGCAGCCACGTGGAGGCGACGCACGAGCAGTACTTC. It encodes CASSHVEATHEQYF.

V is TRBV29-1 and J is TRBJ2-7; D ambiguous. Germline loops: CDR1 SQVTM, CDR2 ANQGSEA. V was trimmed by 2 bases and J by 3 bases, leaving 5 bases between them. This CDR3 spans 11 amino acids. CDR3 protein: CSVEYFYEQYF. CDR3 coding DNA: TGCAGCGTTGAATATTTCTACGAGCAGTACTTC.

The chain employs TRBV28 and TRBJ2-6; 8 nucleotides match TRBD1. V shed 5 bases, J shed 3 bases, and the junction held 12 bases outside the gene matches. CDR1 is MDHEN, CDR2 SYDVKM, per germline. The CDR3 covers 18 residues. CDR3 protein: CASSPTDRGRYGANVLTF. CDR3 in DNA: TGTGCCAGCAGTCCGACCGACAGGGGAAGGTATGGGGCCAACGTCCTGACTTTC.

The chain employs TRBV5-1 and TRBJ1-1; the D gene is possibly TRBD1 (5 bases). Per germline, CDR1 SGHRS and CDR2 YFSETQ. V was trimmed by 0 bases and J by 0 bases, leaving 18 bases between them. The CDR3 consists of 18 residues. The chain's CDR3 is CASSLGSGRWGMNTEAFF. DNA for the CDR3: TGCGCCAGCAGCTTGGGGTCAGGGAGGTGGGGGATGAACACTGAAGCTTTCTTT.

The chain joins TRBV19 to TRBJ2-7; the D gene is possibly TRBD2 (5 bases). Germline V gene sequence: CDR1 LNHDA, CDR2 SQIVND (reference sequence). The CDR3 is 19 residues long. Trimming pared 1 base from V and 3 bases from J, leaving 25 bases between. CDR3 coding DNA: TGTGCCAGTAGTATAGCACACCCCCCACTAGTGACGCGGGTCTACGAGCAGTACTTC. This translates into CASSIAHPPLVTRVYEQYF.

This CDR3 is CASSISFQETQYF. CDR3 bases: TGTGCCAGCAGCATCAGTTTTCAAGAGACCCAGTACTTC. This chain connects TRBV7-3 to TRBJ2-5; D ambiguous. Trimming pared 5 bases from V and 2 bases from J, leaving 9 bases between. This CDR3 has 13 residues. From germline, CDR1 is SGHTA and CDR2 FQGTGA.

The CDR3 DNA reads as TGTGCCAGCATGGGGACACCCTACGAGCAGTACTTC. Protein: CASMGTPYEQYF. The gene calls are TRBV2 and TRBJ2-7; TRBD1 is a possible D gene (6 bases). V lost 7 bases and J 2 bases, leaving 9 bases between the germline ends. The CDR3 is 12 amino acids. CDR1 and CDR2 (germline): SNHLY, FYNNEI.

In the case of this clone: Other DNA sequences in this sample translate to the same CDR3. The chain has TRBV5-1 and TRBJ2-3, with 8 bases aligning to TRBD1. V shed 3 bases and J 6 bases; nucleotides not matched to a gene: 6. The CDR3 has 14 residues. CDR1 and CDR2 from the germline V gene are SGHRS and YFSETQ. CDR3 protein: CASSWQGAKDTQYF. In nucleotides, the CDR3 is TGCGCCAGCAGCTGGCAGGGGGCAAAGGATACGCAGTATTTT.

This clone was seen just once. J is TRBJ2-7 and V is TRBV2; the D gene is possibly TRBD1 (6 bases). CDR1 and CDR2 (germline): SNHLY, FYNNEI. The V gene lost 6 bases and the J gene lost 5 bases, with 11 bases spanning the gap. The CDR3 totals 12 residues. The DNA for the CDR3 is TGTGCCAGCAGCTACAGGGTCCACGAGCAGTACTTC. It translates to CASSYRVHEQYF.

The V gene is TRBV19, the J gene TRBJ2-6; TRBD1 matches 11 bases. This CDR3 comprises 18 residues. CDR1 and CDR2 from the germline V gene are LNHDA and SQIVND (reference sequence). The V segment lost 5 bases and the J segment 0 bases; nucleotides outside the gene matches: 6. CDR3 DNA sequence: TGTGCCAGTAGTGGATGGGGGACAGGGGGCTCTGGGGCCAACGTCCTGACTTTC. This gives the protein CASSGWGTGGSGANVLTF.

The count of this clone is one. The chain recombines TRBV28 with TRBJ1-5; tentatively, D is TRBD1 (6 bases). Deletions cut 8 bases from V and 7 bases from J, with 15 bases between. Germline-derived CDR1 and CDR2 are MDHEN and SYDVKM. The CDR3 sequence is 13 residues long. Here the CDR3 DNA reads TGTGCCAGCCACAGGGTCCTTGGCCAGCCCCAGCATTTT. It encodes CASHRVLGQPQHF.

The chain joins TRBV5-5 to TRBJ2-2, with unresolved D. Germline CDR1 is SGHKS and CDR2 is YYEKEE (reference sequence). The CDR3 sequence is 13 residues long. V was shortened by 4 bases and J by 4 bases, with 8 bases between the two germline ends. CDR3 nucleotides: TGTGCCAGCAGCCCCTGGGCCACCGGGGAGCTGTTTTTT. Amino acid sequence: CASSPWATGELFF.

The V and J genes are TRBV6-1 and TRBJ2-2; no definite D call. Trimming cost V 7 bases and J 5 bases, with 11 bases left between them. The CDR3 totals 13 residues. CDR1 is MNHNS and CDR2 is SASEGT in the germline V gene. The CDR3: CASMGILTGELFF. CDR3 DNA: TGTGCCAGCATGGGAATTCTTACCGGGGAGCTGTTTTTT.

The chain joins TRBV28 to TRBJ2-3, with TRBD2 as a possible D gene (6 bases). Germline loops: CDR1 MDHEN, CDR2 SYDVKM. V lost 10 bases, J lost 3 bases, and 17 bases lay in between. This CDR3 has 14 amino acids. The CDR3 DNA is TGTGCCACCACCCGCGGGACGGGGACAGATACGCAGTATTTT. Translating it yields CATTRGTGTDTQYF.

The V gene is TRBV28, the J gene TRBJ2-2; D is unresolved. Deletions cut 4 bases from V and 1 base from J, with 4 bases between. This CDR3 has 13 residues. Per germline, CDR1 MDHEN and CDR2 SYDVKM. CDR3 sequence (DNA): TGTGCCAGCAGTTATGGGAACACCGGGGAGCTGTTTTTT. Its translation: CASSYGNTGELFF.

This chain uses TRBV9 with TRBJ2-3; 7 nucleotides align to TRBD2. From germline, CDR1 is SGDLS and CDR2 YYNGEE. The CDR3 consists of 16 residues. J gave up 2 bases and V 4 bases, and 10 bases lay outside the gene matches. Here the CDR3 reads CASSPEGREFTDTQYF. The CDR3, as DNA: TGTGCCAGCAGCCCCGAGGGGCGGGAGTTCACAGATACGCAGTATTTT.

This rearrangement joins TRBV18 to TRBJ1-1; D is uncertain. Trimming cost V 3 bases and J 4 bases, with 15 bases left between them. Germline V CDR1 and CDR2: KGHSH, LQKENI. The CDR3 has 15 amino acids. This CDR3 reads CASSPRISSLTEAFF. The CDR3 coding sequence is TGTGCCAGCTCACCCAGGATTTCAAGCCTCACTGAAGCTTTCTTT.

The chain combines TRBV30 with TRBJ1-2, with 8 positions matching TRBD1. This CDR3 spans 14 amino acids. Germline V gene data show CDR1 as GTSNPN and CDR2 as SVGIG (reference sequence). The J segment lost 4 bases and the V segment lost 3 bases, leaving 7 bases of the junction unmatched. The DNA of the CDR3 is TGTGCCTGGAGAATTGCAGGGGGCTTCTATGGCTACACCTTC. The encoded protein is CAWRIAGGFYGYTF.

Details on this clone: The sample has other DNA sequences that encode this CDR3 too. The chain links TRBV6-5 to TRBJ2-7; D not certain. Germline-derived CDR1 and CDR2 are MNHEY and SVGAGI. The ends were cut back, 6 bases at V and 3 bases at J, with 9 bases in the middle. This CDR3 has 12 residues. CDR3 loop: CASSPVGYEQYF. The CDR3 DNA sequence: TGTGCCAGCAGCCCCGTAGGCTACGAGCAGTACTTC.

The J gene is TRBJ2-7, the V gene TRBV11-3; the D gene is possibly TRBD1 (6 bases). Trimming shortened V by 4 bases and J by 1 base, and 17 bases separated the two germline ends. CDR3 length equals 16 residues. In germline, CDR1 is SGHNT, CDR2 YENEEA. This chain's CDR3 is CASSSLQGMYSYEQYF. The DNA for the CDR3 is TGTGCCAGCAGCTCACTCCAGGGGATGTATTCCTACGAGCAGTACTTC. Using reference TRBV11-3 and TRBJ2-7 for the parts outside the CDR3, the full variable domain is EAGVVQSPRYKIIEKKQPVAFWCNPISGHNTLYWYLQNLGQGPELLIRYENEEAVDDSQLPKDRFSAERLKGVDSTLKIQPAELGDSAVYLCASSSLQGMYSYEQYFGPGTRLTVT.

The rearrangement uses TRBV19 and TRBJ2-5, with D unclear. The CDR3 spans 12 residues. The germline V and J ends were trimmed by 1 base and 5 bases, with 5 bases remaining between them. CDR1 and CDR2 from the germline V gene are LNHDA and SQIVND (reference sequence). CDR3 bases: TGTGCCAGTAGTATAGGGACCGAGACCCAGTACTTC. It encodes CASSIGTETQYF.

V gene TRBV5-4 combines with J gene TRBJ2-5; 13 bases fit TRBD2. V shed 0 bases, J shed 7 bases, and the junction held 6 bases outside the gene matches. CDR1 and CDR2 from the germline V gene are SGHNT and YYREEE (reference sequence). The CDR3 sequence is 16 residues long. CDR3 nucleotides: TGTGCCAGCAGCTTGGGACTAGCGGGAGGAGGGGGGACCCAGTACTTC. This encodes CASSLGLAGGGGTQYF.